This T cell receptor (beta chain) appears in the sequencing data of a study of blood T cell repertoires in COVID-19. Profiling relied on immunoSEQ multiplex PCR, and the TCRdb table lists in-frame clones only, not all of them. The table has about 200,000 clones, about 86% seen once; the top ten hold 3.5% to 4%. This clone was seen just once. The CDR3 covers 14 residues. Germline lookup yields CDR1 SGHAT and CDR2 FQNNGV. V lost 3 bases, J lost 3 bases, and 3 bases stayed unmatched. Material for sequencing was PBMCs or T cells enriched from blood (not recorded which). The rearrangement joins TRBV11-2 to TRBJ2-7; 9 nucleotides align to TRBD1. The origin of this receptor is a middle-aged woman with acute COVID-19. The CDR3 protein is CASSFGQGLYEQYF. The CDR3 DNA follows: TGTGCCAGCAGCTTCGGACAGGGGCTCTACGAGCAGTACTTC. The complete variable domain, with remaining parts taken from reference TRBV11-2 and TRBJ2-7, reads EAGVAQSPRYKIIEKRQSVAFWCNPISGHATLYWYQQILGQGPKLLIQFQNNGVVDDSQLPKDRFSAERLKGVDSTLKIQPAKLEDSAVYLCASSFGQGLYEQYFGPGTRLTVT.